These 15 T cell receptor beta chains were sequenced from one sample in a study of blood T cell repertoires in COVID-19. The protocol was immunoSEQ multiplex PCR, while the TCRdb copy is restricted to in-frame clones and leaves out a portion. This table holds over 200,000 clones, approximately 81% found once. The specimen sequenced was peripheral blood. All receptors derive from a woman of 80 years or more with acute or convalescent COVID-19.

CDR3 region: CARSFPGTGGPAFYQPQHF. Here the CDR3 DNA reads TGTGCCAGAAGCTTTCCCGGGACAGGGGGCCCAGCCTTCTATCAGCCCCAGCATTTT. The V call is TRBV5-3, the J call TRBJ1-5; TRBD1 aligns across 12 bases. TRBV5-3 is recorded as an ORF, its role being uncertain. CDR3 length: 19 residues. Trimming at V came to 2 bases and at J to 5 bases, leaving 14 bases not matched to a gene.

The chain recombines TRBV5-1 with TRBJ2-4; 7 bases agree with TRBD1. Germline V gene lookup returns CDR1 SGHRS and CDR2 YFSETQ. The CDR3 is made up of 12 amino acids. The V segment lost 0 bases and the J segment 12 bases; nucleotides outside the gene matches: 3. The chain's CDR3 is CASSLEGAHQYF. For the CDR3, the DNA is TGCGCCAGCAGCTTGGAGGGGGCGCATCAGTACTTC.

V gene TRBV19 combines with J gene TRBJ2-5; 10 bases align to TRBD1. The germline V gene encodes CDR1 LNHDA and CDR2 SQIVND (reference sequence). J gave up 5 bases and V 5 bases, and 11 bases lay outside the gene matches. The CDR3 runs to 16 residues. CDR3 DNA sequence: TGTGCCAGTAGTTCCGAAGCGACAGGGGGCTTGGAGACCCAGTACTTC. Its translation is CASSSEATGGLETQYF. Looking up the rest from reference TRBV19 and TRBJ2-5 gives the full variable domain: DGGITQSPKYLFRKEGQNVTLSCEQNLNHDAMYWYRQDPGQGLRLIYYSQIVNDFQKGDIAEGYSVSREKKESFPLTVTSAQKNPTAFYLCASSSEATGGLETQYFGPGTRLLVL.

The rearrangement joins TRBV27 to TRBJ2-5, with TRBD2 identical over 9 bases. The CDR3 has 15 residues. From germline, CDR1 is MNHEY and CDR2 SMNVEV (reference sequence). Trimming at V came to 8 bases and at J to 1 base, leaving 8 bases not matched to a gene. Here the CDR3 DNA reads TGTGCCAGCCGGGGGACTAGCCCTTTCCAAGAGACCCAGTACTTC. Its protein is CASRGTSPFQETQYF.

The chain has TRBV6-5 and TRBJ2-1, with 10 bases lining up with TRBD1. Germline V gene sequence: CDR1 MNHEY, CDR2 SVGAGI. V lost 6 bases and J lost 9; bases outside the gene matches: 5. This CDR3 has 13 residues. The CDR3 region is CASSRQGATEQFF. CDR3 coding DNA: TGTGCCAGCAGCCGACAGGGGGCGACTGAGCAGTTCTTC.

The chain has TRBV5-5 and TRBJ1-4; TRBD1 aligns across 9 bases. Germline loops: CDR1 SGHKS, CDR2 YYEKEE (reference sequence). The V gene end was trimmed by 0 bases and the J gene end by 6 bases; junction bases not matched to a gene: 3. This CDR3 spans 15 amino acids. The CDR3 DNA reads TGTGCCAGCAGCTTGGTCCGGGACAGGGATGAAAAACTGTTTTTT. Translation: CASSLVRDRDEKLFF.

The chain is built from TRBV10-1 and TRBJ2-7, with D possibly matching TRBD2 (7 bases). V lost 0 bases to trimming and J lost 6 bases, with 12 bases between them. The germline CDR1 and CDR2 sequences are WNHNN and SYGVQD (reference sequence). The CDR3 spans 14 residues. CDR3 nucleotides: TGCGCCAGCAGTGAGTCGGGCGGGGGCCGCGAGCAGTACTTC. Translating gives CASSESGGGREQYF.

V usage is TRBV7-9 and J usage is TRBJ2-3; 8 bases align to TRBD2. The CDR3 covers 15 residues. V gave up 7 bases and J gave up 1 base; unmatched junction bases: 7. The germline V gene has CDR1 SEHNR and CDR2 FQNEAQ (reference sequence). The CDR3 is CASIFSGTGTDTQYF. The DNA for the CDR3 is TGTGCCAGCATCTTTAGCGGGACTGGCACAGATACGCAGTATTTT.

The chain combines TRBV18 with TRBJ1-2; a weak D match, TRBD1 (6 bases). Germline V gene sequence: CDR1 KGHSH, CDR2 LQKENI. The V end lost 3 bases, the J end lost 7 bases, and 12 bases lay between the germline ends. The CDR3 has 13 residues. CDR3 in DNA: TGTGCCAGCTCACCCTCGTCAGGGGTTGGCTACACCTTC. Amino acids: CASSPSSGVGYTF.

The V gene is TRBV10-3, the J gene TRBJ2-7; 8 nucleotides line up with TRBD1. This CDR3 is built from 14 residues. V lost 6 bases, J lost 0 bases, and 4 bases stayed unmatched. Germline V gene lookup returns CDR1 ENHRY and CDR2 SYGVKD. The CDR3 loop is CAIRKDRDSYEQYF. The CDR3 DNA is TGTGCCATCAGGAAGGACAGGGACTCCTACGAGCAGTACTTC.

The V call is TRBV18, the J call TRBJ1-5; D call uncertain. Trimming took 0 bases from V and 6 from J, leaving 12 bases between them. Germline assignment: CDR1 KGHSH and CDR2 LQKENI. This CDR3 is built from 15 residues. CDR3 in DNA: TGTGCCAGCTCACCACCTGCCAGTCTAGGTCAGCCCCAGCATTTT. Encoded protein: CASSPPASLGQPQHF.

This chain connects TRBV7-9 to TRBJ2-2; 10 bases are a match to TRBD2. CDR1 and CDR2 (germline): SEHNR, FQNEAQ (reference sequence). Trimming removed 5 bases from V and 1 base from J; junction bases left unmatched: 13. This CDR3 comprises 19 residues. Written as DNA, the CDR3 is TGTGCCAGCAGCGCCCCGAGCGGGAGGGCCCTTCAGAACACCGGGGAGCTGTTTTTT. Translation gives CASSAPSGRALQNTGELFF. The entire variable domain, with the rest obtained from reference TRBV7-9 and TRBJ2-2, is as follows: DTGVSQNPRHKITKRGQNVTFRCDPISEHNRLYWYRQTLGQGPEFLTYFQNEAQLEKSRLLSDRFSAERPKGSFSTLEIQRTEQGDSAMYLCASSAPSGRALQNTGELFFGEGSRLTVL.

A remark on this clone: At the DNA level, this CDR3 is encoded by other sequences in the same sample as well. This rearrangement joins TRBV5-1 to TRBJ2-3, with a weak D call TRBD2 (5 bases). The CDR3 has 15 amino acids. Germline V gene lookup returns CDR1 SGHRS and CDR2 YFSETQ. Trimming took off 0 bases at V and 0 bases at J, with 8 bases between the two ends. The CDR3 sequence: CASSLVAGSTDTQYF. The CDR3 coding sequence is TGCGCCAGCAGCTTGGTGGCGGGTAGCACAGATACGCAGTATTTT.

The CDR3 coding sequence is TGTGCCAGCAGTTTAACAGCACAAAGCTCCTACGAGCAGTACTTC. It is translated as CASSLTAQSSYEQYF. This sequence joins TRBV27 and TRBJ2-7; D is unresolved. Germline lookup yields CDR1 MNHEY and CDR2 SMNVEV (reference sequence). The CDR3 sequence is 15 residues long. The V and J ends lost 2 bases and 0 bases respectively, with 11 bases between them.

The chain uses TRBV7-2 and TRBJ1-5; no firm D call. CDR1 is SGHTA and CDR2 is FQGNSA in the germline V gene. This CDR3 is 15 amino acids long. V lost 5 bases, J lost 4 bases, and 15 bases lay in between. CDR3 in DNA: TGTGCCAGCAGCACAACGCGGGCAGTGAATCAGCCCCAGCATTTT. This gives the protein CASSTTRAVNQPQHF. Supplemented by reference TRBV7-2 and TRBJ1-5, the full variable domain reads GAGVSQSPSNKVTEKGKDVELRCDPISGHTALYWYRQSLGQGLEFLIYFQGNSAPDKSGLPSDRFSAERTGGSVSTLTIQRTQQEDSAVYLCASSTTRAVNQPQHFGDGTRLSIL.